Shown below are 3 T cell receptor beta chains from a single sample sequenced in a study of blood T cell repertoires in COVID-19. Sequencing was performed with immunoSEQ multiplex PCR; in TCRdb, only in-frame clones are kept and a portion is missing. The sample includes a few hundred thousand clones, about 90% of them seen just once. The sample was peripheral blood. These receptors came from a person aged 18-30 years with COVID-19, enrolled during active disease.

This chain connects TRBV5-6 to TRBJ2-2; 8 positions agree with TRBD2. After removal of 3 bases from V and 6 bases from J, the junction contained 13 bases not matched to a gene. The CDR3 is 17 amino acids. Germline values: CDR1 SGHDT, CDR2 YYEEEE. The CDR3 spells CASSSFSLSGMAGELFF. The CDR3 DNA reads as TGTGCCAGCAGCTCCTTCAGTCTTAGCGGGATGGCCGGGGAGCTGTTTTTT. Full variable domain (missing parts from reference TRBV5-6 and TRBJ2-2): DAGVTQSPTHLIKTRGQQVTLRCSPKSGHDTVSWYQQALGQGPQFIFQYYEEEERQRGNFPDRFSGHQFPNYSSELNVNALLLGDSALYLCASSSFSLSGMAGELFFGEGSRLTVL.

This chain joins TRBV9 and TRBJ2-3, with TRBD2 matching over 10 bases. J lost 3 bases, V lost 4 bases, and 5 bases had no gene match. Germline assignment: CDR1 SGDLS and CDR2 YYNGEE. This CDR3 comprises 15 residues. CDR3 in DNA: TGTGCCAGCAGCCCCCGACTAGCGGGTACAGATACGCAGTATTTT. This gives the protein CASSPRLAGTDTQYF. The full variable domain, in which reference TRBV9 and TRBJ2-3 provide the parts outside the CDR3, is DSGVTQTPKHLITATGQRVTLRCSPRSGDLSVYWYQQSLDQGLQFLIQYYNGEERAKGNILERFSAQQFPDLHSELNLSSLELGDSALYFCASSPRLAGTDTQYFGPGTRLTVL.

The genes are TRBV20-1 and TRBJ1-1; perhaps TRBD1 as D (6 bases). Deletions cut 3 bases from V and 1 base from J, with 15 bases between. There are 15 residues in the CDR3. Per germline, CDR1 DFQATT and CDR2 SNEGSKA (reference sequence). The CDR3 DNA reads TGCAGTGCTAGTTTGATGGGGGCGAAGAACACTGAAGCTTTCTTT. Translating gives CSASLMGAKNTEAFF.